This is a list of T cell receptor beta chains from one sample in a study of blood T cell repertoires in COVID-19. Only in-frame clones appear in the TCRdb table, and some are missing; sequencing was by immunoSEQ multiplex PCR. Seen here are some 74,000 clones, 65% to 90% observed once, and the top ten hold approximately 40%. The source material was peripheral blood. The receptor set was obtained from a man older than 75 with acute or convalescent COVID-19. Both conserved end residues are part of each CDR3.

v_gene	CDR3aa
TRBV4-1	CASSQVGTVYGTNEKLFF
TRBV11-3	CASSPTGVQETQYF
TRBV7-9	CASSGDRGRNQPQHF
TRBV9	CASSLRDSSNEKLFF
TRBV11-3	CASSLARGAANEQFF
TRBV9	CASSVAPGVSAYGYTF
TRBV28	CASSSSGGQAEQFF
TRBV18	CASSQGGLKEKLFF
TRBV7-9	CASSPLESTYTF
TRBV5-1	CASTLGGDSNQPQHF
TRBV27	CASSLGTGGFGYTF
TRBV3-1/TRBV3-2	CASSQDRGTGSTDTQYF
TRBV29-1	CSVFMGPGQGAIPYNEQFF
TRBV6-5	CASSYQGNQPQHF
TRBV2	CASRALTDTQYF
TRBV5-1	CASRDNSGNTIYF
TRBV28	CASSLSAGGGTDTQYF
TRBV5-5	CASSSQGTGLWSYNSPLHF
TRBV5-6	CASSLYGNTIYF
TRBV4-3	CASSQWTAVPIDGYTF
TRBV6-2/TRBV6-3	CASSLLAGAYEQYF
TRBV7-9	CAAGAYTEAFF
TRBV28	CASSLSAGLTYGYTF
TRBV5-1	CASSSTGVANEKLFF
TRBV19	CASSKRHGGSRADTQYF
TRBV28	CASSQSRRGGDTQYF
TRBV9	CASSGGQGAYGYTF
TRBV4-3	CASSQTGGAGYGYTF
TRBV6-1	CASSATGSPSYNEQFF
TRBV15	CATSRGQGGGTQYF
TRBV23-1	CASNRDREETQYF
TRBV6-2/TRBV6-3	CASSYQQGATYEQYF
TRBV19	CASTDTGSSTEAFF
TRBV11-2	CASSHGTANTGELFF
TRBV5-1	CASSRDSSSDTQYF
TRBV6-1	CASSEEGVNTIYF
TRBV19	CASSQSSYGYTF
TRBV19	CASSPSLFGGRKVSDTQYF
TRBV5-4	CASSRDRSYEQYF
TRBV7-9	CASSPGDTNTGELFF
TRBV27	CASSPLGTSGTTGELFF
TRBV4-1	CASSQGLGASSGNTIYF
TRBV7-2	CASSVNSGGPSFF
TRBV4-1	CASSQRISGGAANEQFF
TRBV24-1	CATSEGPSGEQFF
TRBV30	CAFSTSVAKNIQYF